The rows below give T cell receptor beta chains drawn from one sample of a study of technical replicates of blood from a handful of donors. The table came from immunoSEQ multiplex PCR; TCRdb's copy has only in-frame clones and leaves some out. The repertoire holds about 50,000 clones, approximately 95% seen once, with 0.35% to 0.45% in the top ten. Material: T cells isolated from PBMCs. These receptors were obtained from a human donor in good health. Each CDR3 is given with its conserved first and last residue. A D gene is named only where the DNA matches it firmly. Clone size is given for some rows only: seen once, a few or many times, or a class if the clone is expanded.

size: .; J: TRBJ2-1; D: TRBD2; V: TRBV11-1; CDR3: CASSLDPGGYNEQFF; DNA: TGTGCCAGCAGCTTAGATCCGGGAGGCTACAATGAGCAGTTCTTC
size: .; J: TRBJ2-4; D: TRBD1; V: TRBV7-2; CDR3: CASSSLHMWTGVAKNIQYF; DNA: TGTGCCAGCAGCTCCCTACACATGTGGACAGGTGTAGCCAAAAACATTCAGTACTTC
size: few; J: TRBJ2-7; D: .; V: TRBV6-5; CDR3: CASSPGVEQYF; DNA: TGTGCCAGCAGCCCAGGGGTCGAGCAGTACTTC
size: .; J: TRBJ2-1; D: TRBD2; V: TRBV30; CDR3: CAWTRLAYSYNEQFF; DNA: TGTGCCTGGACAAGACTAGCGTATTCCTACAATGAGCAGTTCTTC
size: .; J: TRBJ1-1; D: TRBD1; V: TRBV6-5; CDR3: CASRPGQVNTEAFF; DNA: TGTGCCAGCAGACCTGGACAGGTCAACACTGAAGCTTTCTTT
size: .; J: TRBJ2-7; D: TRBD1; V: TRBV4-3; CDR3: CASSRYGQEGGEQYF; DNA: TGCGCCAGCAGCCGATATGGACAGGAAGGCGGCGAGCAGTACTTC
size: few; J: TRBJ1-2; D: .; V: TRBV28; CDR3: CASSLASYNYGYTF; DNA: TGTGCCAGCAGTTTAGCGAGCTATAACTATGGCTACACCTTC
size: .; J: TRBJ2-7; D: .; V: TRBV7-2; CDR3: CASSWRDGYEQYF; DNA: TGTGCCAGCAGCTGGAGGGACGGCTACGAGCAGTACTTC
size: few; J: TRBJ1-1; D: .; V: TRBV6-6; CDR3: CASIRNTEAFF; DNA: TGTGCCAGCATCCGGAACACTGAAGCTTTCTTT
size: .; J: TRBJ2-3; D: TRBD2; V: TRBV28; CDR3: CASSPRTSGSWADTQYF; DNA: TGTGCCAGCAGCCCACGGACTAGCGGGAGTTGGGCAGATACGCAGTATTTT
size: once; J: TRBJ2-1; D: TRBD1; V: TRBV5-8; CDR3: CASNIGTGLYNEQFF; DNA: TGTGCCAGCAACATAGGGACAGGGCTATACAATGAGCAGTTCTTC
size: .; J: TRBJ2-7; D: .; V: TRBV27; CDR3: CASSLTGGISYEQYF; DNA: TGTGCCAGCAGTTTAACTGGGGGCATTAGCTACGAGCAGTACTTC
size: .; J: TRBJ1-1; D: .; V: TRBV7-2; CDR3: CASSLAANTEAFF; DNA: TGTGCCAGCAGCTTAGCAGCTAACACTGAAGCTTTCTTT
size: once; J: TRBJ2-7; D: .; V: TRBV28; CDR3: CASSLQVGVYEQYF; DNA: TGTGCCAGCAGTCTCCAGGTAGGGGTCTACGAGCAGTACTTC
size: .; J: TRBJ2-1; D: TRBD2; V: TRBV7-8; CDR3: CASSWTRDNEQFF; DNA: TGTGCCAGCAGCTGGACTAGAGACAATGAGCAGTTCTTC
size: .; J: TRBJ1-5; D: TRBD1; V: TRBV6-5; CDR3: CASSYSYRGNQPQHF; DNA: TGTGCCAGCAGTTACTCGTACAGGGGTAATCAGCCCCAGCATTTT
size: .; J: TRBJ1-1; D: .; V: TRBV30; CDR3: CAWSGLVGGHTEAFF; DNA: TGTGCCTGGAGTGGGTTGGTCGGGGGGCACACTGAAGCTTTCTTT
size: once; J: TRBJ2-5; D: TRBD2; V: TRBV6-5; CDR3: CASSQPSGIQETQYF; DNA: TGTGCCAGCAGCCAACCAAGCGGGATACAAGAGACCCAGTACTTC
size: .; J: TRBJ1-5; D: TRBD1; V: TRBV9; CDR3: CASSAGQDNQPQHF; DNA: TGTGCCAGCAGCGCAGGACAGGACAATCAGCCCCAGCATTTT
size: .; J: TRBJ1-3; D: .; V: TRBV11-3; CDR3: CASSLNREGNTIYF; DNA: TGTGCCAGCAGCTTAAACAGGGAAGGAAACACCATATATTTT
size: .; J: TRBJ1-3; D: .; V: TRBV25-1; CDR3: CASSEAGGHTIYF; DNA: TGTGCCAGCAGTGAAGCGGGAGGGCACACCATATATTTT
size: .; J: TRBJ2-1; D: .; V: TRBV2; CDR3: CASPGADEQFF; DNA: TGTGCCAGCCCCGGAGCTGATGAGCAGTTCTTC
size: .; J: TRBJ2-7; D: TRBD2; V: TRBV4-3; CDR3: CASSQEEGTSAAYEQYF; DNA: TGCGCCAGCAGCCAAGAAGAAGGGACTAGCGCCGCCTACGAGCAGTACTTC
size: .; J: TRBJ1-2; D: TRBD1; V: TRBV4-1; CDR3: CASSRTGLNYGYTF; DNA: TGCGCCAGCAGCCGGACAGGACTTAACTATGGCTACACCTTC
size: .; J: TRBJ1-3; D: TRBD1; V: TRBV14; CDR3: CASHDNRGPSGNTIYF; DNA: TGTGCCAGCCATGACAACAGGGGACCCTCTGGAAACACCATATATTTT
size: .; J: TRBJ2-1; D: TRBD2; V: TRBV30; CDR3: CAWSHGRTSSYNEQFF; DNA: TGTGCCTGGAGCCACGGGAGGACGAGCTCCTACAATGAGCAGTTCTTC
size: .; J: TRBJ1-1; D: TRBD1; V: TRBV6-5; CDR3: CASSLETGKTFF; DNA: TGTGCCAGCAGCCTGGAGACAGGGAAGACTTTCTTT
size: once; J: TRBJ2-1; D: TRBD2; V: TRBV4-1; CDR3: CASSQHSGRAGNEQFF; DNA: TGCGCCAGCAGTCAACATAGCGGGAGGGCCGGCAATGAGCAGTTCTTC
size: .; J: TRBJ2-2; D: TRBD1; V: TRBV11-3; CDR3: CASSRDSTGELFF; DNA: TGTGCCAGCAGCCGGGACAGCACCGGGGAGCTGTTTTTT
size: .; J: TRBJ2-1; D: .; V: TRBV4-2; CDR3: CASSQGPSNEQFF; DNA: TGTGCCAGCAGCCAAGGACCTAGCAATGAGCAGTTCTTC
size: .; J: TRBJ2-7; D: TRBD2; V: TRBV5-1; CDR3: CASSLAYPGGYEQYF; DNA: TGCGCCAGCAGCTTGGCGTACCCGGGGGGGTACGAGCAGTACTTC
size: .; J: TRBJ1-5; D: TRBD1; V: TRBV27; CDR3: CASSLWAGGDQPQHF; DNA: TGTGCCAGCAGTTTATGGGCAGGGGGCGATCAGCCCCAGCATTTT
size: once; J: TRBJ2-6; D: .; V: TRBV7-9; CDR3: CASSLVPNSGANVLTF; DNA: TGTGCCAGCAGCTTAGTCCCCAACTCTGGGGCCAACGTCCTGACTTTC
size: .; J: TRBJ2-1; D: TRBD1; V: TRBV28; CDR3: CASIRRDRINSSYNEQFF; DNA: TGTGCCAGCATTAGACGGGACAGGATCAACAGCTCCTACAATGAGCAGTTCTTC
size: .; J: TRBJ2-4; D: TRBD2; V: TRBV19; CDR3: CASSLPMGGSIQYF; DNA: TGTGCCAGTAGCCTCCCAATGGGAGGGAGCATTCAGTACTTC
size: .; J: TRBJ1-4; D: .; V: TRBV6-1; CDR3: CASSARANEKLFF; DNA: TGTGCCAGCAGTGCGAGAGCTAACGAAAAACTGTTTTTT
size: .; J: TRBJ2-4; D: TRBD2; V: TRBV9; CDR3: CASSGEGYNIQYF; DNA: TGTGCCAGCAGCGGGGAGGGATATAACATTCAGTACTTC
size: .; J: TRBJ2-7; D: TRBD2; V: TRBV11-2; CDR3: CASSRTGTSGRSVHEQYF; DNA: TGTGCCAGCAGCCGGACCGGGACTAGCGGGAGAAGTGTACACGAGCAGTACTTC
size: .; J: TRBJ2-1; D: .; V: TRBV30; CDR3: CAWSVLRGHEQFF; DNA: TGTGCCTGGAGTGTGCTCAGGGGTCATGAGCAGTTCTTC
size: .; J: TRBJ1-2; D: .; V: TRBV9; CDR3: CASSVRTDFYGYTF; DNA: TGTGCCAGCAGCGTACGAACTGATTTCTATGGCTACACCTTC
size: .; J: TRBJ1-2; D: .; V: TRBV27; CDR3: CASSLYTGLTDFRYGYTF; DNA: TGTGCCAGCAGTTTATACACAGGGCTAACCGATTTCCGCTATGGCTACACCTTC
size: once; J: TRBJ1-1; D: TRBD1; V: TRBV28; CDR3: CASRRQGRTEAFF; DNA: TGTGCCAGCAGGCGACAGGGCCGCACTGAAGCTTTCTTT
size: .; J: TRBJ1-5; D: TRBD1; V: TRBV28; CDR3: CASSLSDRGRDNQPQHF; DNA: TGTGCCAGCAGTTTATCGGACAGGGGGCGCGACAATCAGCCCCAGCATTTT
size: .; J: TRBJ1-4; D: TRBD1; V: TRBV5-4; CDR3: CASSRDSNEKLFF; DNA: TGTGCCAGCAGCCGGGACAGTAATGAAAAACTGTTTTTT
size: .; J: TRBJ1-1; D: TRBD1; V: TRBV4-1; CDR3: CASSQTIQGSLNTEAFF; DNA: TGCGCCAGCAGCCAAACTATACAGGGGAGCCTGAACACTGAAGCTTTCTTT
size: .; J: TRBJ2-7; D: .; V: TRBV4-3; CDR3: CASSVGTGRMTYEQYF; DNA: TGCGCCAGCAGCGTTGGGACCGGGAGAATGACCTACGAGCAGTACTTC
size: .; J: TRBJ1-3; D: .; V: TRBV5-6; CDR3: CASRSTTGYSGNTIYF; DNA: TGTGCCAGCAGATCTACTACGGGTTACTCTGGAAACACCATATATTTT
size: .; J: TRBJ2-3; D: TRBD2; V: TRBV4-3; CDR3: CASSRTSGTDTQYF; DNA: TGCGCCAGCAGCCGGACTAGCGGCACAGATACGCAGTATTTT
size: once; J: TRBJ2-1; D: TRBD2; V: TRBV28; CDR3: CASIDLADTYNEQFF; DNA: TGTGCCAGCATCGATCTAGCGGATACCTACAATGAGCAGTTCTTC